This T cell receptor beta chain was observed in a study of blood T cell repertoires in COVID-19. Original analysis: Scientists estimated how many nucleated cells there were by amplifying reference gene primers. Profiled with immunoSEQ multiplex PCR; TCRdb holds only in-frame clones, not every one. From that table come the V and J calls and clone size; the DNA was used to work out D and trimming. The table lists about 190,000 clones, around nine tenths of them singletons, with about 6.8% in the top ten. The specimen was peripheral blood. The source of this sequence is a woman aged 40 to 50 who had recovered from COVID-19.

CDR3 nucleotides: TGTGCCAGCAGCCAACCTGGGACAGGGTTTGGCTACACCTTC. Translation: CASSQPGTGFGYTF. The chain couples TRBV14 to TRBJ1-2; 9 bases line up with TRBD1. The CDR3 has 14 amino acids. V gave up 2 bases and J gave up 7 bases; unmatched junction bases: 5. Germline CDR1 SGHDN, CDR2 FVKESK.